This passage covers 27 T cell receptor beta chains from one sample sequenced in a study of blood T cell repertoires in COVID-19 (TCRdb year 2020). Receptors were amplified or captured by the immunoSEQ multiplex PCR assay. Not all clones reach the TCRdb copy of this immuneACCESS table, which keeps in-frame sequences only. Checked studies attribute under half of the gap to unresolved V genes and leave the rest unexplained. Across this sample there are under 200,000 clones, with just under 90% seen only once. The top ten clonotypes cover 9% to 12% of the sample. The sequenced sample consisted of peripheral blood. These receptors were collected from a woman aged 70 to 79 with COVID-19, enrolled during active disease.

J is TRBJ2-5 and V is TRBV11-2, with 8 nucleotides matching TRBD1. In germline, CDR1 is SGHAT, CDR2 FQNNGV. V lost 5 bases and J lost 5; bases outside the gene matches: 10. This CDR3 is built from 15 residues. CDR3 DNA: TGTGCCAGCAGCCCCGCGGCAGGGGGCAAGGAGACCCAGTACTTC. Protein product: CASSPAAGGKETQYF.

J is TRBJ1-4 and V is TRBV7-2; 7 bases match TRBD1. Germline V gene lookup returns CDR1 SGHTA and CDR2 FQGNSA. Trimming cost V 3 bases and J 8 bases; bases outside gene matches: 9. The CDR3 runs 15 residues. CDR3 protein: CASSLSGTVSEKLFF. CDR3 in DNA: TGTGCCAGCAGCTTGTCCGGGACAGTCTCGGAAAAACTGTTTTTT.

This clone has a single count. The gene calls are TRBV5-1 and TRBJ2-3; TRBD1 matches at 7 bases. Germline V lookup: CDR1 SGHRS, CDR2 YFSETQ. CDR3 length: 16 residues. V dropped 5 bases and J dropped 0; count of bases not matched to a gene: 9. This CDR3 is CASSSRGTVSTDTQYF. As DNA, the CDR3 is TGCGCCAGCAGTTCCCGTGGGACAGTCAGCACAGATACGCAGTATTTT.

J is TRBJ1-6 and V is TRBV3-1 (or the pseudogene TRBV3-2); 7 bases align to TRBD1. This CDR3 contains 15 residues. J lost 8 bases, V lost 5 bases, and 9 bases had no gene match. Germline V lookup: CDR1 LGHDT, CDR2 YNNKEL (reference sequence). The CDR3 DNA sequence: TGTGCCAGCAGCGGCCGGAACAGGGGTTATTCACCCCTCCACTTT. Encoded protein: CASSGRNRGYSPLHF.

This chain connects TRBV5-1 to TRBJ1-5; D perhaps matches TRBD1 (5 bases). Looked up from germline, CDR1 is SGHRS and CDR2 is YFSETQ. V dropped 4 bases and J dropped 5 bases, with 10 bases sitting between them. The CDR3 runs 13 residues. CDR3 DNA sequence: TGCGCCAGCAGCCTGGACACCTATCAGCCCCAGCATTTT. Amino acids: CASSLDTYQPQHF.

This clone was counted a few times. The chain has TRBV28 and TRBJ1-5, with D unclear. This CDR3 has 16 residues. Trimming left V 2 bases short and J 7 bases short, with 18 bases between. CDR1 and CDR2 from the germline V gene are MDHEN and SYDVKM. CDR3 coding DNA: TGTGCCAGCAGTTTAGGCGGCAACCCCCTCGCGCAGCCCCAGCATTTT. This sequence encodes CASSLGGNPLAQPQHF.

V is TRBV6-2 or TRBV6-3 and J is TRBJ1-5; 9 nucleotides align to TRBD1. The germline V gene encodes CDR1 MNHEY and CDR2 SVGEGT. The trim removed 6 bases at V and 1 base at J, leaving 13 bases unmatched. CDR3 length equals 18 residues. The CDR3 loop reads CASSYGQGRGGSNQPQHF. CDR3 DNA sequence: TGTGCCAGCAGCTATGGACAGGGGCGGGGAGGGAGCAATCAGCCCCAGCATTTT.

CDR3: CASSPGLGVVISSYNEQFF. Here the CDR3 DNA reads TGTGCCAGCAGCCCCGGATTGGGAGTGGTTATCAGCTCCTACAATGAGCAGTTCTTC. This sequence joins TRBV9 and TRBJ2-1; TRBD2 might be the D (5 bases). Trimming stripped 4 bases from V and 0 bases from J, with 23 bases between. The CDR3 extends over 19 amino acids. In germline, CDR1 is SGDLS, CDR2 YYNGEE.

This rearrangement joins TRBV19 to TRBJ1-1; 7 bases are shared with TRBD1. V dropped 5 bases and J dropped 4; count of bases not matched to a gene: 7. The CDR3 loop spans 14 amino acids. Looked up from germline, CDR1 is LNHDA and CDR2 is SQIVND (reference sequence). CDR3 in DNA: TGTGCCAGTAGTCTTATATACAGGGGCACTGAAGCTTTCTTT. Its protein product is CASSLIYRGTEAFF. Combining the CDR3 with reference TRBV19 and TRBJ1-1 gives the whole variable domain DGGITQSPKYLFRKEGQNVTLSCEQNLNHDAMYWYRQDPGQGLRLIYYSQIVNDFQKGDIAEGYSVSREKKESFPLTVTSAQKNPTAFYLCASSLIYRGTEAFFGQGTRLTVV.

The genes are TRBV6-5 and TRBJ1-1, with D perhaps matching TRBD1 (6 bases). This CDR3 comprises 14 residues. Germline CDR1 reads MNHEY; CDR2 reads SVGAGI. V was shortened by 2 bases and J by 5 bases, with 12 bases between the two germline ends. CDR3 protein: CASSYRGLETEAFF. The CDR3 coding sequence is TGTGCCAGCAGTTACAGGGGGTTGGAAACTGAAGCTTTCTTT.

This chain links TRBV10-3 with TRBJ1-6; tentatively, D is TRBD1 (5 bases). CDR1 ENHRY and CDR2 SYGVKD come from the germline V gene. The CDR3 contains 15 residues. The V end was cut by 5 bases, the J end by 8 bases, with 16 bases between. The CDR3 loop is CAISQGSHTDSPLHF. DNA for the CDR3: TGTGCCATCAGTCAGGGATCTCACACCGATTCACCCCTCCACTTT.

The V and J genes are TRBV5-5 and TRBJ1-2; a weak D match, TRBD1 (6 bases). This CDR3 comprises 17 residues. Germline CDR1 is SGHKS and CDR2 is YYEKEE (reference sequence). Trimming pared 1 base from V and 8 bases from J, leaving 24 bases between. CDR3 in DNA: TGTGCCAGCAGCTTGTTGGCTGGGGGCGCCCGAGGAGGCGGCTACACCTTC. Amino acid sequence: CASSLLAGGARGGGYTF. Complete variable domain (other parts from reference TRBV5-5 and TRBJ1-2): DAGVTQSPTHLIKTRGQQVTLRCSPISGHKSVSWYQQVLGQGPQFIFQYYEKEERGRGNFPDRFSARQFPNYSSELNVNALLLGDSALYLCASSLLAGGARGGGYTFGSGTRLTVV.

This rearrangement joins TRBV18 to TRBJ1-4; 8 bases agree with TRBD1. The trim removed 4 bases at V and 0 bases at J, leaving 1 base unmatched. This CDR3 has 15 residues. Looked up from germline, CDR1 is KGHSH and CDR2 is LQKENI. This chain's CDR3 is CASSRDRSTNEKLFF. DNA of the CDR3: TGTGCCAGCTCACGGGACAGGTCAACTAATGAAAAACTGTTTTTT.

This chain joins TRBV9 and TRBJ1-3; possible D gene TRBD1, 5 bases. V dropped 4 bases and J dropped 4 bases, with 12 bases sitting between them. Per the germline V gene, CDR1 is SGDLS and CDR2 is YYNGEE. This CDR3 is built from 14 residues. The CDR3 sequence is CASSLGGLGNTIYF. DNA for the CDR3: TGTGCCAGCAGCCTTGGGGGGTTGGGAAACACCATATATTTT.

The chain is built from TRBV5-4 and TRBJ1-2, with 11 bases aligning to TRBD1. The junction had 4 bases not matched to a gene; V was cut back by 4 bases and J by 5 bases. The CDR3 length is 14 residues. Germline CDR1 is SGHNT and CDR2 is YYREEE (reference sequence). The CDR3 spells CASSDGQGAYGYTF. Here the CDR3 DNA reads TGTGCCAGCAGCGATGGACAGGGGGCTTATGGCTACACCTTC.

This chain connects TRBV1 to TRBJ1-2; the listed D gene, TRBD1, was not tested against the DNA. TRBV1 corresponds to a pseudogene. CDR3 size: 16 residues. The CDR3, as DNA: TGCACCAGCAGCCTCCGCGTGGGGACAACTAACTATGGCTACACCTTC. This translates into CTSSLRVGTTNYGYTF.

This chain uses TRBV5-6 with TRBJ2-5; D may be TRBD2 (6 bases). Germline V gene lookup returns CDR1 SGHDT and CDR2 YYEEEE. The CDR3 consists of 17 residues. Trimming left V 0 bases short and J 5 bases short, with 20 bases between. The CDR3 region is CASSLVTAGFGGETQYF. In DNA form, the CDR3 reads TGTGCCAGCAGCTTGGTAACGGCAGGGTTTGGGGGGGAGACCCAGTACTTC. Supplemented by reference TRBV5-6 and TRBJ2-5, the full variable domain reads DAGVTQSPTHLIKTRGQQVTLRCSPKSGHDTVSWYQQALGQGPQFIFQYYEEEERQRGNFPDRFSGHQFPNYSSELNVNALLLGDSALYLCASSLVTAGFGGETQYFGPGTRLLVL.

The gene calls are TRBV4-1 and TRBJ1-2; D gene ambiguous. With 0 bases removed from V and 8 bases from J, the gap between germline ends came to 16 bases. CDR3 size: 15 residues. Germline CDR1 is MGHRA and CDR2 is YSYEKL. CDR3 bases: TGCGCCAGCAGCCAAGAGGCTCGTCTAAGGGAGGGCTACACCTTC. Translated, it gives CASSQEARLREGYTF.

This chain uses TRBV24-1 with TRBJ2-3, with TRBD2 matching over 10 bases. Germline loops: CDR1 KGHDR, CDR2 SFDVKD. The CDR3 extends over 17 amino acids. Trimming took 2 bases from V and 6 from J; bases not matched to a gene: 10. The chain's CDR3 is CATSDWASGGLDDTQYF. CDR3 nucleotides: TGTGCCACCAGTGATTGGGCTAGCGGGGGTTTAGATGATACGCAGTATTTT.

The J gene is TRBJ2-2, the V gene TRBV2; D perhaps matches TRBD2 (6 bases). The CDR3 is made up of 15 amino acids. V was trimmed by 6 bases and J by 5 bases, leaving 16 bases between them. The V gene's germline CDR1 is SNHLY and CDR2 FYNNEI. This CDR3 is CASSVGTAGTGELFF. CDR3 DNA: TGTGCCAGCAGCGTCGGGACTGCCGGAACCGGGGAGCTGTTTTTT.

This chain links TRBV27 with TRBJ1-2; 8 bases are a match to TRBD1. Germline V gene sequence: CDR1 MNHEY, CDR2 SMNVEV (reference sequence). This CDR3 has 15 residues. The J segment lost 7 bases and the V segment lost 5 bases, leaving 12 bases of the junction unmatched. DNA of the CDR3: TGTGCCAGCAGTCCTTACCCCACAGGGGGAGGTGGCTACACCTTC. Protein sequence: CASSPYPTGGGGYTF.

The CDR3 DNA reads TGTGCCAGCAGCTTGGTAGGGACAGAAGAGACCCAGTACTTC. Residues: CASSLVGTEETQYF. V usage is TRBV5-4 and J usage is TRBJ2-5; 7 bases fit TRBD1. The germline CDR1 and CDR2 sequences are SGHNT and YYREEE (reference sequence). The CDR3 covers 14 residues. J lost 3 bases, V lost 0 bases, and 2 bases had no gene match.

The chain carries TRBV13 and TRBJ2-3; TRBD2 aligns across 9 bases. The CDR3 contains 16 residues. J gave up 0 bases and V 4 bases, and 5 bases lay outside the gene matches. The germline CDR1 and CDR2 sequences are PRHDT and FYEKMQ (reference sequence). In nucleotides, the CDR3 is TGTGCCAGCAGCTCACTAGCGGGCTCTAGCACAGATACGCAGTATTTT. Translation gives CASSSLAGSSTDTQYF.

This clone has only a few counts. The rearrangement joins TRBV5-1 to TRBJ2-7, with 7 nucleotides matching TRBD1. Unmatched junction bases numbered 8, after V lost 0 bases and J lost 2 bases. Germline loops: CDR1 SGHRS, CDR2 YFSETQ. The CDR3 runs to 16 residues. The CDR3 sequence is CASSLEGNRGTYEQYF. CDR3 sequence (DNA): TGCGCCAGCAGCTTGGAGGGAAACAGGGGAACCTACGAGCAGTACTTC.

The chain links TRBV25-1 to TRBJ1-4; 10 bases map to TRBD1. Germline V gene lookup returns CDR1 MGHDK and CDR2 SYGVNS. The CDR3 is 18 residues long. Unmatched junction bases numbered 7, after V lost 3 bases and J lost 0 bases. CDR3 sequence: CASSETGGRGATNEKLFF. The CDR3 DNA is TGTGCCAGCAGTGAGACAGGGGGCAGGGGTGCAACTAATGAAAAACTGTTTTTT.

This clone was picked up one time. The chain has TRBV25-1 and TRBJ2-6; no clear D gene. Trimming removed 9 bases from V and 0 bases from J, with 6 bases in between. Germline CDR1 reads MGHDK; CDR2 reads SYGVNS. The CDR3 spans 13 residues. CDR3 bases: TGTGCCAGTGAACTCTCTGGGGCCAACGTCCTGACTTTC. Its translation: CASELSGANVLTF.

The chain uses TRBV5-6 and TRBJ2-5; D unresolved. Germline-derived CDR1 and CDR2 are SGHDT and YYEEEE. The ends were cut back, 2 bases at V and 1 base at J, with 12 bases in the middle. The CDR3 has 15 residues. Written as DNA, the CDR3 is TGTGCCAGCAGCTTAACCTCTAAGATCCAAGAGACCCAGTACTTC. It codes for CASSLTSKIQETQYF.